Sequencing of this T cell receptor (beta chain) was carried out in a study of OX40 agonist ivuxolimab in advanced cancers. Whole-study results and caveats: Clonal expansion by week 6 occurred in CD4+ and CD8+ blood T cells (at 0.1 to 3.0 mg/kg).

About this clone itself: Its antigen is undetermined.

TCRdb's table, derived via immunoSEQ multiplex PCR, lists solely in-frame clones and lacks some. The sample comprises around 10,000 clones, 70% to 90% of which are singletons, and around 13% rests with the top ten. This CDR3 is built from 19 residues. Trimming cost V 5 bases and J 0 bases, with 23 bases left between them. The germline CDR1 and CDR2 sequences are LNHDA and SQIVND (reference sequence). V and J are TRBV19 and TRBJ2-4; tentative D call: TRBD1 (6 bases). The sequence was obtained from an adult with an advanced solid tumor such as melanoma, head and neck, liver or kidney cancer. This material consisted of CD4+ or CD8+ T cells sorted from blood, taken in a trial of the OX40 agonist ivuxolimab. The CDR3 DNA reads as TGTGCCAGTAGTGCAACGGGGATATTAACAGGGTTAGCCAAAAACATTCAGTACTTC. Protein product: CASSATGILTGLAKNIQYF. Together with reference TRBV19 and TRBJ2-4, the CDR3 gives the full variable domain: DGGITQSPKYLFRKEGQNVTLSCEQNLNHDAMYWYRQDPGQGLRLIYYSQIVNDFQKGDIAEGYSVSREKKESFPLTVTSAQKNPTAFYLCASSATGILTGLAKNIQYFGAGTRLSVL.